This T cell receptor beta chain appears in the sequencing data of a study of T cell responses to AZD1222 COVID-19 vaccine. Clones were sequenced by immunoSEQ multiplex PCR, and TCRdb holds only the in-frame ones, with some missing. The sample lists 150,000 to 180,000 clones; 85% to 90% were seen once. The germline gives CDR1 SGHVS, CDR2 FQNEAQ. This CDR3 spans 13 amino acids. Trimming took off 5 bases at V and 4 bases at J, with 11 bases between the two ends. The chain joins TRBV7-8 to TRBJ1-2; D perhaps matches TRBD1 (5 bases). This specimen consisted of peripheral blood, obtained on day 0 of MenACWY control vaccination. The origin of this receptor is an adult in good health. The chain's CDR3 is CASSPGPSYGYTF. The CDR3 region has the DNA TGTGCCAGCAGCCCAGGGCCAAGCTATGGCTACACCTTC.